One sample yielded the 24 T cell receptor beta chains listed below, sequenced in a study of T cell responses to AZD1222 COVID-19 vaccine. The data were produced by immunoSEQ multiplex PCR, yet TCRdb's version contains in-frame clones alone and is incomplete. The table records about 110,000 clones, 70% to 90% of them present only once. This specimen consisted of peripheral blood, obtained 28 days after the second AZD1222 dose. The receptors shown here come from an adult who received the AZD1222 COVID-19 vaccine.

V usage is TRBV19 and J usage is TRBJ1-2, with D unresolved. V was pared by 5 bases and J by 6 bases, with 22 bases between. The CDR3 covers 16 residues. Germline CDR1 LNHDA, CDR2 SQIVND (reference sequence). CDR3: CASSPKVGVLKDGYTF. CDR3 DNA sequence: TGTGCCAGTAGTCCCAAGGTAGGAGTGTTGAAGGATGGCTACACCTTC.

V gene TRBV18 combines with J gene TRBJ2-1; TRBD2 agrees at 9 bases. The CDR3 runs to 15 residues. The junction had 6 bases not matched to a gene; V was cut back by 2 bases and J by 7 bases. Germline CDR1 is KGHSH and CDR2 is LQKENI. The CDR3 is CASSPGSGSYNEQFF. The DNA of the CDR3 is TGTGCCAGCTCACCAGGTAGCGGGAGTTATAATGAGCAGTTCTTC.

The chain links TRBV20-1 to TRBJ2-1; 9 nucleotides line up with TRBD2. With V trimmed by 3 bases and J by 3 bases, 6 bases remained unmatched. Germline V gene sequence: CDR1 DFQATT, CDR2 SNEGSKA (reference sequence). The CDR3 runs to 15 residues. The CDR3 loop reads CSASLPTSGYNEQFF. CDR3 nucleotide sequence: TGCAGTGCTAGTCTCCCGACTAGCGGCTACAATGAGCAGTTCTTC.

The CDR3 loop reads CASSLYSMNTEAFF. The CDR3 region has the DNA TGTGCCAGCAGCTTGTATAGTATGAACACTGAAGCTTTCTTT. The chain couples TRBV5-4 to TRBJ1-1, with D hard to call. Trimming stripped 1 base from V and 0 bases from J, with 7 bases between. In germline, CDR1 is SGHNT, CDR2 YYREEE (reference sequence). The CDR3 extends over 14 amino acids.

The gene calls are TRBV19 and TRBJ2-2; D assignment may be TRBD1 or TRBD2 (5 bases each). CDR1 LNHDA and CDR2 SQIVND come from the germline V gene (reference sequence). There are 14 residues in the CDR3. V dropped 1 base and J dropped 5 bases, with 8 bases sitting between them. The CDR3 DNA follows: TGTGCCAGTAGTATAGTTGAGGGGACCGGGGAGCTGTTTTTT. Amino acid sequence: CASSIVEGTGELFF.

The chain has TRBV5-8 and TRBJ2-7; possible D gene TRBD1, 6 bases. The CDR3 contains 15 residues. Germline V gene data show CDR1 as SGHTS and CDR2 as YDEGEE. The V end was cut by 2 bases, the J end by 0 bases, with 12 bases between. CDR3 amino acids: CASSFDSTGSYEQYF. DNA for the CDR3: TGTGCCAGCAGCTTTGATTCGACAGGCTCCTACGAGCAGTACTTC.

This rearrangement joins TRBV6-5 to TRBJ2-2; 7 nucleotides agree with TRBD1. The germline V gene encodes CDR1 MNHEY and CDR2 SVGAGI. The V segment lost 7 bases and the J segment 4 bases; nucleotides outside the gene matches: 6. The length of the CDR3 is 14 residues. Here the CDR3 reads CASKGGESTGELFF. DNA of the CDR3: TGTGCCAGCAAAGGGGGCGAGAGCACCGGGGAGCTGTTTTTT.

The CDR3: CASSSPGQVGYTF. As DNA, the CDR3 is TGTGCCAGCAGCTCACCGGGACAAGTCGGCTACACCTTC. V and J are TRBV2 and TRBJ1-2, with a weak D call TRBD1 (6 bases). CDR1 and CDR2 (germline): SNHLY, FYNNEI. V lost 6 bases and J 8 bases, leaving 16 bases between the germline ends. The CDR3 length is 13 residues. The full variable domain, rest sourced from reference TRBV2 and TRBJ1-2, is EPEVTQTPSHQVTQMGQEVILRCVPISNHLYFYWYRQILGQKVEFLVSFYNNEISEKSEIFDDQFSVERPDGSNFTLKIRSTKLEDSAMYFCASSSPGQVGYTFGSGTRLTVV.

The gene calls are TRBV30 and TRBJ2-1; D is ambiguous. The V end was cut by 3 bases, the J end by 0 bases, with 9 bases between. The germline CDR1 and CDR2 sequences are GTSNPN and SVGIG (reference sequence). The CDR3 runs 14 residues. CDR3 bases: TGTGCCTGGAGCCGCAGTAACTCCTACAATGAGCAGTTCTTC. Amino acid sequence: CAWSRSNSYNEQFF.

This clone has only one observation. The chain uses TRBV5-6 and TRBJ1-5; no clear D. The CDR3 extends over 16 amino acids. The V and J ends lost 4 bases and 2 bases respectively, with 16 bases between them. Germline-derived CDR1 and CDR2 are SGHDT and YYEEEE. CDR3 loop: CASSTRMLGGNQPQHF. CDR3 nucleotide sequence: TGTGCCAGCAGCACTCGTATGCTTGGAGGCAATCAGCCCCAGCATTTT.

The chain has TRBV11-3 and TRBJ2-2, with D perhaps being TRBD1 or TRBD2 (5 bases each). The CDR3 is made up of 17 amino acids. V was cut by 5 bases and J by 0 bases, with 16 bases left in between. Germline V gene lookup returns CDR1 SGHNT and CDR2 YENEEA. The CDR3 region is CASSLSKWGTNTGELFF. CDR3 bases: TGTGCCAGCAGCCTGTCGAAATGGGGGACGAACACCGGGGAGCTGTTTTTT.

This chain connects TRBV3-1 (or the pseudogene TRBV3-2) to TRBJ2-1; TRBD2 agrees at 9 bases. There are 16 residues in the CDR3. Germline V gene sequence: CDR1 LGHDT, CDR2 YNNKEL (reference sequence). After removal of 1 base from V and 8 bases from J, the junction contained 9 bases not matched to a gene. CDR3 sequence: CASSQAERGVRDEQFF. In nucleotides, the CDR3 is TGTGCCAGCAGCCAAGCTGAGCGGGGGGTTCGCGATGAGCAGTTCTTC.

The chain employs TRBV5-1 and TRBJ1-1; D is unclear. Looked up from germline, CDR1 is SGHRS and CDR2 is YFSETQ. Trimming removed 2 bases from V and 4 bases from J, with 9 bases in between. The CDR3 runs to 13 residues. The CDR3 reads CASSLLGGTEAFF. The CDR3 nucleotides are TGCGCCAGCAGCTTACTGGGCGGCACTGAAGCTTTCTTT.

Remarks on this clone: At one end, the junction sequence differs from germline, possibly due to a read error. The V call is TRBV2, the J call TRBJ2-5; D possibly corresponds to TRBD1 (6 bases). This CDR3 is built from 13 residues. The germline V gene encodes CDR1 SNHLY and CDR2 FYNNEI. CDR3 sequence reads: CASSEDSQQTQYF. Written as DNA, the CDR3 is TGTGCCAGCAGTGAGGACAGCCAACAGACCCAGTACTTC.

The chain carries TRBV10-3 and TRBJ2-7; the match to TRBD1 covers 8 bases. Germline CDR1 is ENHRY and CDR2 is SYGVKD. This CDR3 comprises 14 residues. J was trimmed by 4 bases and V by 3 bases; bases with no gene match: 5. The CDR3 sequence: CAISEQGEFYEQYF. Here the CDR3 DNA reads TGTGCCATCAGTGAACAGGGGGAATTTTACGAGCAGTACTTC.

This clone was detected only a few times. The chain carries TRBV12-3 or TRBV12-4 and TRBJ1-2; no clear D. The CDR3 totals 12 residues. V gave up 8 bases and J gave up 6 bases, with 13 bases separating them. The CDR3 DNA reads TGTGCCAGCTCCTTGGCAGGCCATGGCTACACCTTC. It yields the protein CASSLAGHGYTF.

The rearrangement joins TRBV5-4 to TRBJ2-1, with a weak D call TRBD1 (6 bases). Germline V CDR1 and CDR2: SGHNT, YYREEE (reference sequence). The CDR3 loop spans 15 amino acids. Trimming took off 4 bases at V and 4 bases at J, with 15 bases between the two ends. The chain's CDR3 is CASSPGHPTYNEQFF. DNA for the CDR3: TGTGCCAGCAGCCCGGGACACCCAACTTACAATGAGCAGTTCTTC.

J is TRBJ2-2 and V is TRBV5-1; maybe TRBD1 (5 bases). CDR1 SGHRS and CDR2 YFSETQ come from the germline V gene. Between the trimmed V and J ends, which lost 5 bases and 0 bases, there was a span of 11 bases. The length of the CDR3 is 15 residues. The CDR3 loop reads CASSRDRTNTGELFF. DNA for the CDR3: TGCGCCAGCAGTCGCGACAGAACGAACACCGGGGAGCTGTTTTTT.

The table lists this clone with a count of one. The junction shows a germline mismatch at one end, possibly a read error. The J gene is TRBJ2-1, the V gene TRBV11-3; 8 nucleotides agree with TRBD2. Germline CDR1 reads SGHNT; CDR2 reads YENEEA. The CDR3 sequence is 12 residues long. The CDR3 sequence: CASSLGAGAGLF. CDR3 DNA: TGTGCCAGCAGCTTAGGAGCGGGGGCCGGACTCTTC.

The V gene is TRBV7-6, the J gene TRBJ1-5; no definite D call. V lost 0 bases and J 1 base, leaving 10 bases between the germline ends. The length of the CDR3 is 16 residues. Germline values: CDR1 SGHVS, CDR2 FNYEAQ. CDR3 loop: CASSLAGGRSNQPQHF. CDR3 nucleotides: TGTGCCAGCAGCTTAGCGGGCGGGAGGAGCAATCAGCCCCAGCATTTT.

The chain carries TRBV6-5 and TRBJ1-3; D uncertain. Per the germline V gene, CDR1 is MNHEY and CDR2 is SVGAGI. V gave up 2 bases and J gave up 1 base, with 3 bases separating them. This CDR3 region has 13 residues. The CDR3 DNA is TGTGCCAGCAGTTACATTTCTGGAAACACCATATATTTT. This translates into CASSYISGNTIYF.

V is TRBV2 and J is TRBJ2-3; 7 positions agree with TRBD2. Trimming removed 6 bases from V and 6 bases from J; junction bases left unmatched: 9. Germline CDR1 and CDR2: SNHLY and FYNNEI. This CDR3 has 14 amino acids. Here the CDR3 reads CASRRGSPGDTQYF. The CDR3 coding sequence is TGTGCCAGCAGGCGGGGGTCTCCCGGGGATACGCAGTATTTT. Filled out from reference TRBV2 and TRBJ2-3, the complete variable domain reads EPEVTQTPSHQVTQMGQEVILRCVPISNHLYFYWYRQILGQKVEFLVSFYNNEISEKSEIFDDQFSVERPDGSNFTLKIRSTKLEDSAMYFCASRRGSPGDTQYFGPGTRLTVL.

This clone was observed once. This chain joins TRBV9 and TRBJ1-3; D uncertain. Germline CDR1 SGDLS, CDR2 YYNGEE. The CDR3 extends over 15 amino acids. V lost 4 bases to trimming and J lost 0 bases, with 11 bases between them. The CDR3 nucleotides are TGTGCCAGCAGCCCCCGGCAGGTCTCTGGAAACACCATATATTTT. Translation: CASSPRQVSGNTIYF. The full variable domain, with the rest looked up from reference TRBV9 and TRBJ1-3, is DSGVTQTPKHLITATGQRVTLRCSPRSGDLSVYWYQQSLDQGLQFLIQYYNGEERAKGNILERFSAQQFPDLHSELNLSSLELGDSALYFCASSPRQVSGNTIYFGEGSWLTVV.

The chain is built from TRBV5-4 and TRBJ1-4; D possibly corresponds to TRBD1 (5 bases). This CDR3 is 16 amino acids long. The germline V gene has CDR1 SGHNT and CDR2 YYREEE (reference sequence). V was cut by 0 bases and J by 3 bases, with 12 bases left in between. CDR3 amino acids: CASSLAGGTANEKLFF. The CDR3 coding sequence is TGTGCCAGCAGCTTGGCCGGCGGGACCGCTAATGAAAAACTGTTTTTT.